This passage covers 8 T cell receptor beta chains from one sample sequenced in a study of blood T cell repertoires in COVID-19. The repertoire was sequenced with immunoSEQ multiplex PCR; TCRdb's copy has only in-frame clones and lacks some. Here the sample spans about 140,000 clones, about four fifths being singletons. Sample: PBMCs or T cells enriched from blood (not recorded which). These receptors were obtained from a woman between 18 and 30 years old who had been exposed to COVID-19.

The chain combines TRBV2 with TRBJ2-3, with D unclear. V was clipped by 6 bases and J by 4 bases, with 14 bases between them. Looked up from germline, CDR1 is SNHLY and CDR2 is FYNNEI. The CDR3 has 14 amino acids. CDR3 region: CASRPLLSPDTQYF. The CDR3 DNA sequence: TGTGCCAGCAGGCCCCTGCTGAGTCCAGATACGCAGTATTTT.

V and J are TRBV28 and TRBJ1-5; possible D gene TRBD1, 6 bases. Germline-derived CDR1 and CDR2 are MDHEN and SYDVKM. V lost 4 bases to trimming and J lost 3 bases, with 16 bases between them. The CDR3 is 16 amino acids. CDR3 in DNA: TGTGCCAGCAGTTATGGGAATCACAGGGCCAATCAGCCCCAGCATTTT. This sequence encodes CASSYGNHRANQPQHF.

The chain has TRBV23-1 and TRBJ1-1; D is unclear. TRBV23-1 is identified as an open reading frame with a role that is uncertain. Trimming shortened V by 0 bases and J by 1 base, and 15 bases separated the two germline ends. The CDR3 is 17 residues long. The CDR3 DNA is TGCGCCAGCAGTCAATCTTCAAACATTTTTAAGAACACTGAAGCTTTCTTT. Its protein is CASSQSSNIFKNTEAFF.

The chain carries TRBV7-2 and TRBJ2-1, with 8 nucleotides matching TRBD1. The germline CDR1 and CDR2 sequences are SGHTA and FQGNSA. The CDR3 spans 14 residues. J gave up 9 bases and V 7 bases, and 11 bases lay outside the gene matches. The CDR3 here is CASTHPGQVREQFF. The CDR3 region has the DNA TGTGCCAGCACCCACCCGGGACAGGTCCGTGAGCAGTTCTTC. Supplemented by reference TRBV7-2 and TRBJ2-1, the full variable domain reads GAGVSQSPSNKVTEKGKDVELRCDPISGHTALYWYRQSLGQGLEFLIYFQGNSAPDKSGLPSDRFSAERTGGSVSTLTIQRTQQEDSAVYLCASTHPGQVREQFFGPGTRLTVL.

The chain carries TRBV9 and TRBJ2-7; D gene uncertain. Trimming took off 0 bases at V and 6 bases at J, with 10 bases between the two ends. The CDR3 totals 13 residues. Germline V gives CDR1 SGDLS, CDR2 YYNGEE. CDR3 bases: TGTGCCAGCAGCGTAGTGGTGAGTGGCGAGCAGTACTTC. Its protein is CASSVVVSGEQYF.

The chain couples TRBV27 to TRBJ1-5; TRBD1 is a possible D gene (6 bases). Germline V CDR1 and CDR2: MNHEY, SMNVEV (reference sequence). Trimming left V 4 bases short and J 3 bases short, with 10 bases between. This CDR3 contains 14 residues. CDR3 sequence reads: CASSWGGLNQPQHF. The CDR3 DNA reads as TGTGCCAGCAGTTGGGGGGGGCTCAATCAGCCCCAGCATTTT.

A word on this clone: The identical CDR3 is also encoded by other nucleotide sequences in the sample. The chain has TRBV7-2 and TRBJ1-2; no reliable D call. The CDR3 totals 13 residues. V lost 2 bases, J lost 1 base, and 5 bases lay in between. Germline loops: CDR1 SGHTA, CDR2 FQGNSA. CDR3: CASSLPGNYGYTF. Written as DNA, the CDR3 is TGTGCCAGCAGCTTACCGGGTAACTATGGCTACACCTTC.

The chain carries TRBV6-1 and TRBJ2-1; 16 positions match TRBD2. The CDR3 runs to 19 residues. With 3 bases clipped from V and 5 bases from J, the junction kept 10 bases outside the gene matches. Looked up from germline, CDR1 is MNHNS and CDR2 is SASEGT. The CDR3 region has the DNA TGTGCCAGCAGTGATGGTGTCCCGGGACTAGCGGGAGGGAACAATGAGCAGTTCTTC. It is translated as CASSDGVPGLAGGNNEQFF.